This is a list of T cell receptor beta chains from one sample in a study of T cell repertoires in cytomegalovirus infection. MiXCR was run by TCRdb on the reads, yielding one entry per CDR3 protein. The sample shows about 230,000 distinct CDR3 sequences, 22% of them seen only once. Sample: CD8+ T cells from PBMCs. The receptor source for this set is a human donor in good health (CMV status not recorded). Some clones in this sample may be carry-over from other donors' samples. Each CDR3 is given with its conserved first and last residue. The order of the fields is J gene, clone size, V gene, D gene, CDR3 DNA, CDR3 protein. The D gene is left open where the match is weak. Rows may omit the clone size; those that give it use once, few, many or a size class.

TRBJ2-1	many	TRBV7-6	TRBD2	TGTGCCAGCAGCGGCATTCTGGCGGGGGGTATCCGCTCCTACAATGAGCAGTTCTTC	CASSGILAGGIRSYNEQFF
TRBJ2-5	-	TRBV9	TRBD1	TGTGCCAGCAGGGGGACAGGGCAAGAGACCCAGTACTTC	CASRGTGQETQYF
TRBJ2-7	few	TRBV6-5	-	TGTGCCAGCAGTTACTCGACCAGGGGTCACGAGCAGTACTTC	CASSYSTRGHEQYF
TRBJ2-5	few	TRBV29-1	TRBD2	TGCAGCGTTGATCCCTTCCTAGCGGGGGGACAAGAGACCCAGTACTTC	CSVDPFLAGGQETQYF
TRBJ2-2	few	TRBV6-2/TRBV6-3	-	TGTGCCAGCAGTGCCGGCGTGGGGACCGGGGAGCTGTTTTTT	CASSAGVGTGELFF
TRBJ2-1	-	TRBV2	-	TGTGCCGAGGGACAACTTTCCTACAATGAGCAGTTCTTC	CAEGQLSYNEQFF
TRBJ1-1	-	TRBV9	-	TGTGCCAGCAGCGTAGGTGAAGGAGGGGACCGGACATTCACTGAAGCTTTCTTT	CASSVGEGGDRTFTEAFF
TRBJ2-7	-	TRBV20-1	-	TGCAGTGCTAGGAAGGGTTCGGGAGACCGTTTCTACGAGCAGTACTTC	CSARKGSGDRFYEQYF
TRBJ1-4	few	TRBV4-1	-	TGCGCCAGCAGCCAACAGGGCAAACTGTTTTTT	CASSQQGKLFF
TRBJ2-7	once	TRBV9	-	TGTGCCAGCAGCGAGCCGAGTAGAAACTACGAGCAGTACTTC	CASSEPSRNYEQYF
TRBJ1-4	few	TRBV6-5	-	TGTGCCAGCAGACCAGGGTATGGAACTAATGAAAAACTGTTTTTT	CASRPGYGTNEKLFF
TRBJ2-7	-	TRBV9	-	TGTGCCAGCAGCGTGGAACAGGGATCCCCGCGGGAGCAGTACTTC	CASSVEQGSPREQYF
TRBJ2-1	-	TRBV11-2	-	TGTGCCAGCAGCTTTGGGGGACTCTACAATGAGCAGTTCTTC	CASSFGGLYNEQFF
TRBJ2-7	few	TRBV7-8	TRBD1	TGTGCCAGCAGCTTAGCGCGAGTAGGACAGGGGCTTCCCCCAACTTCCTACGAGCAGTACTTC	CASSLARVGQGLPPTSYEQYF
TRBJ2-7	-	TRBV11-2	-	TGTGCCAGCACCTCGGCGGGGTACGAGCAGTACTTC	CASTSAGYEQYF
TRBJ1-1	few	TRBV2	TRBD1	TGTGCCAGCAGGAAAGGGACAGAGGCTTTCTTT	CASRKGTEAFF
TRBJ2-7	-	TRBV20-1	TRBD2	TGCAGTGCTCCTGTAGCGGGGGCCTACGAGCAGTACTTC	CSAPVAGAYEQYF
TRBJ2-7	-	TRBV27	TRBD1	TGTGCCAGCAGTTTAGGGGCCCCGGGACAGGGGCCATACGAGCAGTACTTC	CASSLGAPGQGPYEQYF
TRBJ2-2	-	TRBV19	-	TGTGCCAGTAGTATATTTGCGGACACTGGGGAGCTGTTTTTT	CASSIFADTGELFF
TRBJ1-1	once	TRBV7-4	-	TGTGCCAGCAGCCCCGACCAGAGCACTGAAGCTTTCTTT	CASSPDQSTEAFF
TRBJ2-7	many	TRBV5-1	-	TGCGCCAGCAGCTTGCTTATGAGGGGACCTTCCTACGAGCAGTACTTC	CASSLLMRGPSYEQYF